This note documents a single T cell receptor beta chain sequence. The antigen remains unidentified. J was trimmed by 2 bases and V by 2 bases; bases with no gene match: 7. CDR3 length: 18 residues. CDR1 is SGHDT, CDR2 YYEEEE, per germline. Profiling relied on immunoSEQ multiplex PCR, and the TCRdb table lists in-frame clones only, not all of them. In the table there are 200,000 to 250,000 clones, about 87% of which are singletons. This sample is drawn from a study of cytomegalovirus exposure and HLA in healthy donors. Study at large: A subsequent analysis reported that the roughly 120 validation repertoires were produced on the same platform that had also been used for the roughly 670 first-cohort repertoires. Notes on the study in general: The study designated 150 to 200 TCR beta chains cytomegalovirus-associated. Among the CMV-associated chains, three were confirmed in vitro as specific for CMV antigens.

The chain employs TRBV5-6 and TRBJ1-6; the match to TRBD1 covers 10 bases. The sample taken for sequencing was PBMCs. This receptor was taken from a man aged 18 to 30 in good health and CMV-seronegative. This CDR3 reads CASSFPAGTGAYNSPLHF. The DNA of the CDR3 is TGTGCCAGCAGCTTCCCCGCCGGGACAGGGGCCTATAATTCACCCCTCCACTTT.